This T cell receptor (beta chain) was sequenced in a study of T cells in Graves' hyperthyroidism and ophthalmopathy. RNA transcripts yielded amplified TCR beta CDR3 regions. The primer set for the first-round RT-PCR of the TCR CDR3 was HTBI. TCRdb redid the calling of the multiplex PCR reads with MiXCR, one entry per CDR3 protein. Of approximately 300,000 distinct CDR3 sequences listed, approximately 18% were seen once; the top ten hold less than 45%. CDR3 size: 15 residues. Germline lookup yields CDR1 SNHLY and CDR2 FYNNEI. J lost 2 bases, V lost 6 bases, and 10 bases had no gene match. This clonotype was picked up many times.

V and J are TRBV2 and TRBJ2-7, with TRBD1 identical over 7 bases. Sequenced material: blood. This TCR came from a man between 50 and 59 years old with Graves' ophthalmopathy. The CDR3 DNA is TGTGCCAGCAGGAAAACCGGGACAGTGACCTACGAGCAGTACTTC. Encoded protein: CASRKTGTVTYEQYF.